This passage covers 17 T cell receptor beta chains from one sample sequenced in a study of cytomegalovirus exposure and HLA in healthy donors. With 60 Vbeta and 13 Jbeta primers, the PCR was carried out. Sequencing used immunoSEQ multiplex PCR; TCRdb keeps in-frame clones, though not all of them. This repertoire shows 150,000 to 200,000 clones, approximately 82% found once; its top ten account for about 7.7%. Input material: PBMCs. Source of these receptors: a middle-aged woman in good health and CMV-seropositive.

The gene calls are TRBV4-1 and TRBJ1-2, with TRBD1 matching 9 bases. Germline CDR1 and CDR2: MGHRA and YSYEKL. This CDR3 is 14 amino acids long. The V and J ends lost 5 bases and 3 bases, in that order; junction bases with no gene match: 4. The CDR3 DNA reads as TGCGCCAGCAGCGTTCGGGACAGGGACTATGGCTACACCTTC. Translation: CASSVRDRDYGYTF.

The rearrangement uses TRBV19 and TRBJ2-7; 8 bases are a match to TRBD2. Trimming cost V 3 bases and J 3 bases; bases outside gene matches: 4. The germline CDR1 and CDR2 sequences are LNHDA and SQIVND (reference sequence). The CDR3 is 14 amino acids. Here the CDR3 reads CASSIGGTSYEQYF. The DNA of the CDR3 is TGTGCCAGTAGTATCGGCGGGACTAGCTACGAGCAGTACTTC.

The chain couples TRBV7-9 to TRBJ2-1; 8 nucleotides line up with TRBD2. J lost 5 bases, V lost 5 bases, and 8 bases had no gene match. The CDR3 sequence is 15 residues long. Germline V lookup: CDR1 SEHNR, CDR2 FQNEAQ (reference sequence). CDR3 sequence reads: CASSDTLAEHNEQFF. CDR3 nucleotide sequence: TGTGCCAGCAGCGACACACTAGCGGAGCACAATGAGCAGTTCTTC.

This rearrangement joins TRBV18 to TRBJ1-4; D uncertain. The CDR3 covers 16 residues. V lost 1 base and J lost 0, with 9 bases in between. Germline assignment: CDR1 KGHSH and CDR2 LQKENI. CDR3: CASSPRATATNEKLFF. CDR3 nucleotide sequence: TGTGCCAGCTCACCACGGGCGACGGCAACTAATGAAAAACTGTTTTTT.

As to this clone: The sample contains more than one DNA sequence encoding this CDR3. The chain couples TRBV4-1 to TRBJ2-2, with 14 positions matching TRBD2. The germline V gene has CDR1 MGHRA and CDR2 YSYEKL. The V and J ends lost 6 bases and 6 bases, in that order; junction bases with no gene match: 6. The CDR3 loop spans 16 amino acids. CDR3: CASSSGLAGGPGELFF. For the CDR3, the DNA is TGCGCCAGCAGTAGCGGACTAGCGGGAGGACCCGGGGAGCTGTTTTTT.

The V and J genes are TRBV5-1 and TRBJ2-5; D possibly corresponds to TRBD1 (6 bases). Trimming left V 3 bases short and J 0 bases short, with 12 bases between. The germline CDR1 and CDR2 sequences are SGHRS and YFSETQ. The CDR3 loop spans 15 amino acids. CDR3 sequence (DNA): TGCGCCAGCAGCTCGGGACACGCTAACCAAGAGACCCAGTACTTC. Its protein is CASSSGHANQETQYF.

The sample holds a few counts of this clone. The chain has TRBV7-9 and TRBJ2-1; TRBD2 agrees at 10 bases. This CDR3 region has 15 residues. Unmatched junction bases numbered 6, after V lost 2 bases and J lost 8 bases. Germline values: CDR1 SEHNR, CDR2 FQNEAQ (reference sequence). The DNA of the CDR3 is TGTGCCAGCAGCTTACTAGCGGGAGAGATAGATGAGCAGTTCTTC. It translates to CASSLLAGEIDEQFF.

This chain joins TRBV5-1 and TRBJ1-4; possibly TRBD1 for D (6 bases). Per the germline V gene, CDR1 is SGHRS and CDR2 is YFSETQ. The CDR3 sequence is 16 residues long. Trimming took off 4 bases at V and 2 bases at J, with 15 bases between the two ends. CDR3 bases: TGCGCCAGCAGCCCCAACTTTGACAGGACTAATGAAAAACTGTTTTTT. Protein sequence: CASSPNFDRTNEKLFF.

Here the CDR3 reads CASKKGHGTGNEKLFF. CDR3 in DNA: TGTGCCAGTAAAAAAGGCCACGGGACAGGGAATGAAAAACTGTTTTTT. The chain combines TRBV19 with TRBJ1-4, with 9 bases lining up with TRBD1. There are 16 residues in the CDR3. With V trimmed by 7 bases and J by 5 bases, 11 bases remained unmatched. Germline assignment: CDR1 LNHDA and CDR2 SQIVND (reference sequence). The variable domain in full, completed from reference TRBV19 and TRBJ1-4, reads DGGITQSPKYLFRKEGQNVTLSCEQNLNHDAMYWYRQDPGQGLRLIYYSQIVNDFQKGDIAEGYSVSREKKESFPLTVTSAQKNPTAFYLCASKKGHGTGNEKLFFGSGTQLSVL.

The chain recombines TRBV11-2 with TRBJ2-5, with 7 bases aligning to TRBD2. The CDR3 length is 13 residues. Germline V gene data show CDR1 as SGHAT and CDR2 as FQNNGV. V shed 5 bases and J 2 bases; nucleotides not matched to a gene: 2. The CDR3 spells CASSMGLQETQYF. The DNA for the CDR3 is TGTGCCAGCAGCATGGGACTACAAGAGACCCAGTACTTC.

The chain combines TRBV5-4 with TRBJ2-5, with D maybe TRBD1 (6 bases). This CDR3 region has 14 residues. The germline V gene has CDR1 SGHNT and CDR2 YYREEE (reference sequence). The germline V and J ends were trimmed by 4 bases and 1 base, with 11 bases remaining between them. Written as DNA, the CDR3 is TGTGCCAGCAGCCTCGACAGGTCCCAAGAGACCCAGTACTTC. It yields the protein CASSLDRSQETQYF.

The chain has TRBV4-3 and TRBJ2-5, with 7 nucleotides matching TRBD1. Germline loops: CDR1 LGHNA, CDR2 YSLEER. Trimming took 2 bases from V and 1 from J; bases not matched to a gene: 1. The CDR3 has 14 residues. The CDR3 protein is CASSQRDSQETQYF. CDR3 bases: TGCGCCAGCAGCCAACGGGACAGCCAAGAGACCCAGTACTTC.

In this sample, this clone turned up once. V and J are TRBV27 and TRBJ1-6, with unresolved D. The germline CDR1 and CDR2 sequences are MNHEY and SMNVEV (reference sequence). The CDR3 is made up of 12 amino acids. V was pared by 6 bases and J by 8 bases, with 8 bases between. CDR3 sequence: CASRSRDSPLHF. DNA of the CDR3: TGTGCCAGCAGATCACGAGATTCACCCCTCCACTTT.

The sample holds one count of this clone. V usage is TRBV19 and J usage is TRBJ2-3, with 12 bases that match TRBD2. From germline, CDR1 is LNHDA and CDR2 SQIVND (reference sequence). CDR3 length equals 15 residues. Losses at the gene ends were 7 bases for V and 6 bases for J; bases not matched to a gene: 8. The CDR3 nucleotides read TGTGCCAGTACCGGACTAGCGGGAAGGGCCGATACGCAGTATTTT. This gives the protein CASTGLAGRADTQYF.

The count of this clone is one. The chain employs TRBV6-4 and TRBJ1-2; D remains unclear. Between the trimmed V and J ends, which lost 0 bases and 2 bases, there was a span of 7 bases. The germline gives CDR1 MRHNA, CDR2 SNTAGT. The CDR3 covers 14 residues. CDR3 amino acids: CASSDSRQNYGYTF. The CDR3 region has the DNA TGTGCCAGCAGTGACTCGAGACAAAACTATGGCTACACCTTC.

This clone came up once. The rearrangement uses TRBV27 and TRBJ1-5, with 10 positions matching TRBD1. Trimming cost V 5 bases and J 5 bases; bases outside gene matches: 15. The germline V gene encodes CDR1 MNHEY and CDR2 SMNVEV (reference sequence). The CDR3 covers 18 residues. The CDR3 loop reads CASSRYFETGTGDQPQHF. The CDR3 DNA reads as TGTGCCAGCAGTCGATACTTTGAGACCGGGACAGGGGATCAGCCCCAGCATTTT.

V and J are TRBV6-5 and TRBJ2-7; D is possibly TRBD1 (6 bases). V gave up 4 bases and J gave up 7 bases, with 11 bases separating them. The CDR3 has 12 residues. The germline CDR1 and CDR2 sequences are MNHEY and SVGAGI. Here the CDR3 DNA reads TGTGCCAGCAGTTCGAGGGGGATGGAGCAGTACTTC. Amino acid sequence: CASSSRGMEQYF.